Below, 27 T cell receptor beta chains from the same sample are listed, as sequenced in a study of cytomegalovirus exposure and HLA in healthy donors. Use of 60 Vbeta and 13 Jbeta primers characterized the PCR. The assay was immunoSEQ multiplex PCR, and TCRdb's table has in-frame clones only and misses some. This sample has 150,000 or so clones, with 60% to 85% found just once. The sample comprised PBMCs. The receptors shown here come from a woman between 40 and 50 years old in good health and CMV-seropositive.

The J gene is TRBJ1-2, the V gene TRBV15; 8 bases line up with TRBD1. Trimming cost V 0 bases and J 8 bases; bases outside gene matches: 11. Germline-derived CDR1 and CDR2 are LNHNV and YYDKDF (reference sequence). This CDR3 region has 16 residues. Written as DNA, the CDR3 is TGTGCCACCAGCAGAGATTGGGGAGGACAGGGCCGGGGCTACACCTTC. Protein sequence: CATSRDWGGQGRGYTF.

The chain employs TRBV7-3 and TRBJ1-1, with D possibly being TRBD1 (6 bases). From germline, CDR1 is SGHTA and CDR2 FQGTGA. V shed 4 bases and J shed 5 bases, with 14 bases lying between them. The CDR3 is 14 residues long. CDR3 residues: CASSYGGQKTEAFF. DNA of the CDR3: TGTGCCAGCAGCTACGGTGGACAGAAAACTGAAGCTTTCTTT.

This clone appeared once. This chain links TRBV7-2 with TRBJ2-3, with D possibly TRBD2 on 6 matching bases. The germline V gene has CDR1 SGHTA and CDR2 FQGNSA. The CDR3 sequence is 14 residues long. V was pared by 5 bases and J by 4 bases, with 13 bases between. The CDR3 is CASSRDSGADTQYF. The DNA for the CDR3 is TGTGCCAGCAGCAGAGATAGCGGCGCAGATACGCAGTATTTT.

As to this clone: One junction end disagrees with the germline gene, perhaps due to a read error. The chain has TRBV7-7 and TRBJ2-2, with D maybe TRBD1 (6 bases). The V gene's germline CDR1 is SSHAT and CDR2 FNYEAQ (reference sequence). The CDR3 runs 13 residues. The CDR3 spells CASRGRDTGELFF. The CDR3 DNA reads TGTGCTAGCAGGGGCAGGGACACCGGGGAGCTGTTTTTT.

V gene TRBV30 combines with J gene TRBJ1-1; unclear D gene. Germline CDR1 reads GTSNPN; CDR2 reads SVGIG (reference sequence). With 2 bases removed from V and 3 bases from J, the gap between germline ends came to 10 bases. CDR3 length equals 13 residues. CDR3 DNA: TGTGCCTGGAGTTTAATCGGGGACACTGAAGCTTTCTTT. The encoded protein is CAWSLIGDTEAFF.

The chain couples TRBV5-6 to TRBJ2-1; 7 nucleotides align to TRBD1. V trimming: 4 bases; J trimming: 3 bases; junction bases outside the gene matches: 7. The germline V gene has CDR1 SGHDT and CDR2 YYEEEE. This CDR3 spans 15 amino acids. The CDR3 sequence is CASSPGTDYYNEQFF. CDR3 nucleotide sequence: TGTGCCAGCAGCCCGGGGACAGACTACTACAATGAGCAGTTCTTC.

As DNA, the CDR3 is TGTGCCAGCAGCCTAGCGGTCGGGGAGACCCAGTACTTC. Its translation is CASSLAVGETQYF. J is TRBJ2-5 and V is TRBV11-2, with 7 bases matching TRBD2. Germline CDR1 SGHAT, CDR2 FQNNGV. CDR3 length: 13 amino acids. V shed 5 bases and J 5 bases; nucleotides not matched to a gene: 5. Full variable domain (missing parts from reference TRBV11-2 and TRBJ2-5): EAGVAQSPRYKIIEKRQSVAFWCNPISGHATLYWYQQILGQGPKLLIQFQNNGVVDDSQLPKDRFSAERLKGVDSTLKIQPAKLEDSAVYLCASSLAVGETQYFGPGTRLLVL.

The chain couples TRBV7-3 to TRBJ1-3; D may be TRBD1 (5 bases). Trimming took off 3 bases at V and 4 bases at J, with 16 bases between the two ends. The CDR3 contains 16 residues. Germline V gene sequence: CDR1 SGHTA, CDR2 FQGTGA. DNA of the CDR3: TGTGCCAGCAGCTTGGGGCCACCAGGGTCCGGAAACACCATATATTTT. As protein: CASSLGPPGSGNTIYF.

This sequence joins TRBV5-8 and TRBJ1-5; D is unclear. V lost 0 bases to trimming and J lost 3 bases, with 10 bases between them. This CDR3 spans 15 amino acids. The germline CDR1 and CDR2 sequences are SGHTS and YDEGEE. This CDR3 reads CASSLDSTYNQPQHF. DNA for the CDR3: TGTGCCAGCAGCTTGGATTCTACCTACAATCAGCCCCAGCATTTT.

The chain uses TRBV15 and TRBJ1-4; D is possibly TRBD1 (5 bases). The CDR3 totals 16 residues. Between the trimmed V and J ends, which lost 1 base and 5 bases, there was a span of 14 bases. The V gene's germline CDR1 is LNHNV and CDR2 YYDKDF (reference sequence). The CDR3 reads CATSRGPGLVNEKLFF. The CDR3 DNA follows: TGTGCCACCAGCAGAGGGCCGGGACTAGTAAATGAAAAACTGTTTTTT.

J is TRBJ2-7 and V is TRBV5-1; D is unresolved. The CDR3 covers 13 residues. Deletions cut 2 bases from V and 3 bases from J, with 9 bases between. CDR1 is SGHRS and CDR2 is YFSETQ in the germline V gene. In DNA form, the CDR3 reads TGCGCCAGCAGCTTCGCAGCGAACTACGAGCAGTACTTC. Protein: CASSFAANYEQYF.

The sample holds one count of this clone. The rearrangement links TRBV5-1 to TRBJ2-7; D gene unclear. Trimming shortened V by 4 bases and J by 0 bases, and 11 bases separated the two germline ends. The CDR3 loop spans 14 amino acids. Germline CDR1 and CDR2: SGHRS and YFSETQ. The CDR3 is CASSPDASSYEQYF. CDR3 DNA sequence: TGCGCCAGCAGCCCCGATGCGAGCTCCTACGAGCAGTACTTC.

This rearrangement joins TRBV19 to TRBJ1-5; D perhaps matches TRBD1 (6 bases). The V and J ends lost 4 bases and 3 bases respectively, with 13 bases between them. The CDR3 sequence is 15 residues long. CDR1 and CDR2 (germline): LNHDA, SQIVND (reference sequence). CDR3 nucleotide sequence: TGTGCCAGTAGTAAAAACCGGGACATCAATCAGCCCCAGCATTTT. Translation gives CASSKNRDINQPQHF.

This chain links TRBV7-9 with TRBJ2-3, with 9 nucleotides matching TRBD1. Germline V gene lookup returns CDR1 SEHNR and CDR2 FQNEAQ (reference sequence). With 5 bases clipped from V and 5 bases from J, the junction kept 5 bases outside the gene matches. This CDR3 has 14 residues. The CDR3 here is CASSQQGAGDTQYF. In nucleotides, the CDR3 is TGTGCCAGCAGCCAACAGGGGGCAGGAGATACGCAGTATTTT.

V usage is TRBV4-3 and J usage is TRBJ2-7; 12 positions match TRBD1. This CDR3 has 17 amino acids. Germline-derived CDR1 and CDR2 are LGHNA and YSLEER. V gave up 1 base and J gave up 7 bases; unmatched junction bases: 11. The CDR3 here is CASSQAVPGQGAREQYF. The CDR3 nucleotides are TGCGCCAGCAGCCAAGCGGTACCGGGACAGGGGGCAAGGGAGCAGTACTTC.

CDR3 in amino acids: CAWNPGTSNEQFF. As DNA, the CDR3 is TGTGCCTGGAATCCCGGGACTTCCAATGAGCAGTTCTTC. The V and J genes are TRBV30 and TRBJ2-1; weak D call: TRBD2 (6 bases). This CDR3 contains 13 residues. Germline CDR1 and CDR2: GTSNPN and SVGIG (reference sequence). The germline V and J ends were trimmed by 4 bases and 6 bases, with 13 bases remaining between them.

The rearrangement links TRBV27 to TRBJ2-1, with D tentatively TRBD2 (6 bases). The germline V gene encodes CDR1 MNHEY and CDR2 SMNVEV (reference sequence). Deletions cut 9 bases from V and 1 base from J, with 22 bases between. This CDR3 is built from 17 residues. CDR3 loop: CASISGPGDPSYNEQFF. CDR3 in DNA: TGTGCCAGTATTTCAGGGCCGGGGGACCCGTCCTACAATGAGCAGTTCTTC.

The J gene is TRBJ2-1, the V gene TRBV7-3; 13 bases agree with TRBD2. This CDR3 has 16 amino acids. The V segment lost 3 bases and the J segment 9 bases; nucleotides outside the gene matches: 8. CDR1 and CDR2 from the germline V gene are SGHTA and FQGTGA. Here the CDR3 DNA reads TGTGCCAGCAGCTTTGCTACTAGCGGGGGGGCCGGTGAGCAGTTCTTC. Protein sequence: CASSFATSGGAGEQFF.

The chain uses TRBV27 and TRBJ2-1; 8 bases are shared with TRBD2. V lost 3 bases to trimming and J lost 5 bases; unmatched junction nucleotides: 12. This CDR3 region has 17 residues. The germline V gene has CDR1 MNHEY and CDR2 SMNVEV (reference sequence). CDR3 amino acids: CASSFSAGGGANNEQFF. CDR3 nucleotides: TGTGCCAGCAGTTTCTCCGCGGGGGGCGGAGCAAACAATGAGCAGTTCTTC.

A few counts support this clone. The rearrangement links TRBV30 to TRBJ1-6; possible D gene TRBD1, 5 bases. The CDR3 extends over 13 amino acids. Deletions cut 4 bases from V and 8 bases from J, with 12 bases between. Germline V gene sequence: CDR1 GTSNPN, CDR2 SVGIG (reference sequence). As DNA, the CDR3 is TGTGCCTGGAATAGGGGCCCAGATTCACCCCTCCACTTT. Protein sequence: CAWNRGPDSPLHF.

The chain joins TRBV29-1 to TRBJ2-2; weak D call: TRBD2 (7 bases). The V end was cut by 1 base, the J end by 7 bases, with 13 bases between. The CDR3 spans 14 residues. Germline loops: CDR1 SQVTM, CDR2 ANQGSEA. The CDR3 DNA reads as TGCAGCGTTGAAGTTGGGGGGGCGGGCGGGGAGCTGTTTTTT. Its translation: CSVEVGGAGGELFF.

This sequence joins TRBV6-1 and TRBJ1-1; no clear D gene. The V end was cut by 4 bases, the J end by 5 bases, with 11 bases between. The CDR3 length is 13 residues. Germline-derived CDR1 and CDR2 are MNHNS and SASEGT. The CDR3 nucleotides read TGTGCCAGCAGTGTAACGGAGGGAACTGAAGCTTTCTTT. Encoded protein: CASSVTEGTEAFF.

This chain links TRBV2 with TRBJ2-3; 11 bases are shared with TRBD2. Germline V CDR1 and CDR2: SNHLY, FYNNEI. The J segment lost 4 bases and the V segment lost 6 bases, leaving 3 bases of the junction unmatched. The CDR3 totals 14 residues. CDR3 DNA: TGTGCCAGCAGCCTAGCGGGGGGTCCAGATACGCAGTATTTT. Amino acids: CASSLAGGPDTQYF.

This clone was recorded a few times. The chain links TRBV21-1 to TRBJ1-5; the DNA was not used to check the table's D call, TRBD1. TRBV21-1 is annotated as a pseudogene. The CDR3 is made up of 16 amino acids. The CDR3 reads CASSKGHRGYYQPQHF. In nucleotides, the CDR3 is TGTGCCAGCAGCAAAGGCCACAGGGGATACTATCAGCCCCAGCATTTT.

The gene calls are TRBV6-6 and TRBJ2-1; tentatively, D is TRBD1 (6 bases). The V end was cut by 5 bases, the J end by 11 bases, with 10 bases between. The CDR3 is 11 amino acids. Per germline, CDR1 MNHNY and CDR2 SVGAGI (reference sequence). The CDR3 reads CASSVGTKQFF. CDR3 bases: TGTGCCAGCAGTGTCGGGACAAAGCAGTTCTTC.

This clone occurred once. The rearrangement links TRBV27 to TRBJ1-1; 7 bases fit TRBD1. After removal of 4 bases from V and 3 bases from J, the junction contained 14 bases not matched to a gene. CDR1 is MNHEY, CDR2 SMNVEV, per germline (reference sequence). This CDR3 comprises 17 residues. The CDR3 sequence: CASSSRQGKWEDTEAFF. As DNA, the CDR3 is TGTGCCAGCAGTTCCAGACAGGGCAAGTGGGAGGACACTGAAGCTTTCTTT.

The chain couples TRBV25-1 to TRBJ1-1; no clear D gene. CDR3 length equals 12 residues. V lost 6 bases, J lost 5 bases, and 10 bases lay in between. Germline assignment: CDR1 MGHDK and CDR2 SYGVNS. The CDR3 region has the DNA TGTGCCAGCAGCCCCCCACGGACTGAAGCTTTCTTT. It specifies CASSPPRTEAFF.